This TCR beta chain was sequenced during a study of shared clonotypes between healthy human individuals. Across the whole study: Donors consisted of a couple of women and a few men between 18 and 49.

With regard to this clone: Its antigen is not identified.

J was trimmed by 6 bases and V by 8 bases; bases with no gene match: 3. This CDR3 spans 11 amino acids. Looked up from germline, CDR1 is MNHEY and CDR2 is SVGAGI. General study points: The rarefaction results pointed to incomplete sorted-subset sequencing despite large depth. On the whole, naive subsets had larger estimated richness than memory subsets had.

Each replicate PCR on the sorted subsets used approximately 200 ng DNA (around 31,000 T cell genomes). The repertoire was sequenced with immunoSEQ multiplex PCR; TCRdb's copy has only in-frame clones and lacks some. The data show approximately 2.4 million clones, with nearly 97% seen just once and roughly 0.13% held by the top ten. The genes are TRBV6-5 and TRBJ1-1, with 7 bases fitting TRBD1. Sequenced material: naive CD4+ T cells sorted from blood. Subset reported: CD45RA+ positively selected. This receptor was obtained from a man younger than 35 in good health. DNA for the CDR3: TGTGCCAGCGTCAGGGGGGCTGAAGCTTTCTTT. Amino acid sequence: CASVRGAEAFF.